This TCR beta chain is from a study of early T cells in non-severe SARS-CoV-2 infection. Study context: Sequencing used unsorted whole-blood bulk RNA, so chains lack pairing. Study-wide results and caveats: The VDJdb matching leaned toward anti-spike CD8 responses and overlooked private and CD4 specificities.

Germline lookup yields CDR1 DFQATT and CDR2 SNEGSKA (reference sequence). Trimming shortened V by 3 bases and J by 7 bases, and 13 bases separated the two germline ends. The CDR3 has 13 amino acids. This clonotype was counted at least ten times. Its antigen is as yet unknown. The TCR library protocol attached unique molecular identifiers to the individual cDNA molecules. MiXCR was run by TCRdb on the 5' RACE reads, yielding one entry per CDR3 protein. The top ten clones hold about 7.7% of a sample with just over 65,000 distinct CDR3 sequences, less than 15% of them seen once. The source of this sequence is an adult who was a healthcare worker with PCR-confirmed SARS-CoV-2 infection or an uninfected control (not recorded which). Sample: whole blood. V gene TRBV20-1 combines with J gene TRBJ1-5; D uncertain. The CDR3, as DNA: TGCAGTGCTAGCGGCAGTCGGAGCCAGCCCCAGCATTTT. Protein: CSASGSRSQPQHF.